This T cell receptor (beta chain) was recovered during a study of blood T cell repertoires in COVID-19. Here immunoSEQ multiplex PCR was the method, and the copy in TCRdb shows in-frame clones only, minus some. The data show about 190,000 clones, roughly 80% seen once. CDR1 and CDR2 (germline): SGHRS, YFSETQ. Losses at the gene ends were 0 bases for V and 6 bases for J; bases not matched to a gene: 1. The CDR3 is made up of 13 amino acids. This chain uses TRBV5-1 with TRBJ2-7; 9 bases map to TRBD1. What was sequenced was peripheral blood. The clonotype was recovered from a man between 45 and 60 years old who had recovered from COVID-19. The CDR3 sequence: CASSLGDRVEQYF. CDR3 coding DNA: TGCGCCAGCAGCTTGGGGGACAGGGTCGAGCAGTACTTC.